This T cell receptor beta chain was profiled in a study of blood T cell repertoires in COVID-19 (TCRdb year 2020). Background for the entire study: Samples from collaborators originated in the United States, Italy and Spain and spanned both the acute and convalescent phases of COVID-19. The material from the prospective study consisted of cDNA or gDNA derived from T cells, B-cell-depleted T cells, or PBMCs. Subjects who had been exposed to COVID-19, were actively infected with it, or had recovered from it provided the deeply sampled blood TCRbeta repertoires that made up the dataset. The repertoires were released in a freely available public database intended as a resource for research on the immune response to SARS-CoV-2. Samples were obtained from the ongoing ImmuneRACE study (first 160 participants) and from 950 to 1,500 subjects provided by 6 global collaborators. Sample metadata almost always included a de-identified subject ID, COVID-19 status, age in years and sex. Where HLA class I and class II types were available, the types were taken from metadata supplied by the sample provider, not from assay-based typing.

Spanning cysteine to phenylalanine, the CDR3 consists of 16 amino acids. Solely the CDR3 DNA is kept, with 48 bases framed from the first base. As encoded in the germline V gene, CDR1 is SGHNT while CDR2 is YENEEA. Clipping removes 7 bases from V and 3 bases from J, with 8 as the unmatched junction base count. TCRbeta CDR3 regions were amplified from genomic DNA by means of the immunoSEQ Assay, a bias-controlled multiplex PCR. In the authors' own workflow: Nucleated cell counts per sample were estimated from amplification of reference gene primers within the assay. To quantify the absolute abundance of each unique TCRbeta CDR3 rearrangement, sequence reads were collapsed and filtered. For each sample, productive Simpson clonality was calculated as the square root of Simpson's diversity index over productive rearrangements. Drawn from immuneACCESS, this table holds only the in-frame rearrangements with V and J called that TCRdb kept. Clones are partly lost; checked studies trace under half to an unresolved V gene and leave the rest unexplained. The D gene and trimming were derived from the DNA, and the V and J assignments and clone size from that table. This sample holds approximately 190,000 clones; nearly 90% were observed only once. The ten largest clones represent roughly 5.6% of the sample.

Remarks on this clone: Its antigen specificity is not known. Qualities for individual bases were not recorded, and no much larger clone is one base off.

The study at large found these results: The quantity of clinical and demographic metadata differed by source and by participant and was supplied without curation.

A second Seattle source provided samples from volunteer blood donors who had recovered from COVID-19. Each collaborating institution followed its own protocols to collect whole blood in K2EDTA tubes. For TCRbeta analysis, collaborators shipped samples in one of three forms: frozen whole blood, isolated PBMCs, or DNA extracted from either of those sample types. The receptor chain draws on TRBV11-3 and TRBJ2-2; 10 of the junction bases match TRBD1. This clonotype was obtained from a woman in her 40s who had recovered from COVID-19. What was sequenced was peripheral blood. In nucleotide form, the sequence is TGTGCCAGCATTCGACAGGGGGCTCAGGACACCGGGGAGCTGTTTTTT. This encodes CASIRQGAQDTGELFF. Supplemented by the reference TRBV11-3 and TRBJ2-2 proteins around the CDR3, the complete variable domain is EAGVVQSPRYKIIEKKQPVAFWCNPISGHNTLYWYLQNLGQGPELLIRYENEEAVDDSQLPKDRFSAERLKGVDSTLKIQPAELGDSAVYLCASIRQGAQDTGELFFGEGSRLTVL.